This T cell receptor beta chain was recorded in a study of blood T cell repertoires in COVID-19. Study context: T cells, B-cell-depleted T cells, or PBMCs supplied cDNA or gDNA.

Libraries were prepared by immunoSEQ multiplex PCR; TCRdb keeps only in-frame clonotypes and omits some of them. The table lists 150,000 to 200,000 clones, approximately 87% of them singletons, with 3.7% in the top ten. The CDR3 has 14 amino acids. Germline values: CDR1 SGHTA, CDR2 FQGNSA. Between the trimmed V and J ends, which lost 1 base and 3 bases, there was a span of 9 bases. This receptor was obtained from a young man with active or convalescent COVID-19. This sequence joins TRBV7-2 and TRBJ1-2, with a possible D match to TRBD1 (6 bases). Sequencing used peripheral blood. The CDR3 is CASSLGGRDYGYTF. In DNA, the CDR3 is TGTGCCAGCAGCTTAGGGGGGCGCGACTATGGCTACACCTTC.